These 3 T cell receptor beta chains originate from one sample sequenced in a study of beta chain features in type 1 diabetes. Every isolated RNA sample was fully reverse transcribed, so sequencing captured expressed TCRB transcripts. Some clones are missing from TCRdb's copy, which holds only in-frame ones; the method was immunoSEQ multiplex PCR. Altogether about 210,000 clones are present, approximately 11% being singletons, with the ten largest covering 1% to 1.5%. Sequencing input: central memory CD4+ T cells from blood. Receptors originate from a man aged 18 to 29 in good health.

The chain joins TRBV29-1 to TRBJ2-5, with 11 bases identical to TRBD2. Germline loops: CDR1 SQVTM, CDR2 ANQGSEA. Trimming at V came to 1 base and at J to 4 bases, leaving 2 bases not matched to a gene. CDR3 length equals 14 residues. The CDR3 region is CSVEGLAGRETQYF. The DNA for the CDR3 is TGCAGCGTTGAAGGACTAGCGGGAAGAGAGACCCAGTACTTC.

J is TRBJ2-1 and V is TRBV7-3; D perhaps matches TRBD2 (6 bases). CDR1 and CDR2 from the germline V gene are SGHTA and FQGTGA. V was pared by 5 bases and J by 4 bases, with 12 bases between. This CDR3 has 14 amino acids. This CDR3 is CASSPVGGYNEQFF. DNA of the CDR3: TGTGCCAGCAGCCCTGTTGGAGGGTACAATGAGCAGTTCTTC.

The rearrangement uses TRBV25-1 and TRBJ1-5; the D is unclear. The CDR3 runs to 13 residues. With 3 bases removed from V and 5 bases from J, the gap between germline ends came to 8 bases. CDR1 is MGHDK, CDR2 SYGVNS, per germline. The CDR3: CASSDSGYQPQHF. The CDR3 bases are TGTGCCAGCAGTGATTCGGGTTATCAGCCCCAGCATTTT.